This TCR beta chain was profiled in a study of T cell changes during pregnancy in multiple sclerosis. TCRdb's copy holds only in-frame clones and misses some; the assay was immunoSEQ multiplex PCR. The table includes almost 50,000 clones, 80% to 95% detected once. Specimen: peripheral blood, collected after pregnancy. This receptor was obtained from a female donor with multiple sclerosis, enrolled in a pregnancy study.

CDR3 region: CASSSRRRGDGRGELFF. CDR3 bases: TGTGCCAGCAGCTCTCGCCGGCGGGGAGACGGACGGGGGGAGCTGTTTTTT. The rearrangement links TRBV7-2 to TRBJ2-2, with TRBD2 as a possible D gene (6 bases). Trimming shortened V by 4 bases and J by 8 bases, and 23 bases separated the two germline ends. The CDR3 contains 17 residues. Per germline, CDR1 SGHTA and CDR2 FQGNSA.